This note documents a single TCR beta chain sequence. The antigen remains undetermined. The CDR3 extends over 16 amino acids. Germline CDR1 KGHSH, CDR2 LQKENI. J gave up 0 bases and V 3 bases, and 7 bases lay outside the gene matches. Assay used: immunoSEQ multiplex PCR; TCRdb lists only in-frame clones, some missing. The profile shows 50,000 or so clones, 82% of them singletons. This entry belongs to a study of memory CD4+ T cells and cytomegalovirus serostatus. Overall study context: This sample comes from healthy Belgian adults, fewer than 10 CMV seropositive, 24 seronegative.

The sort gate was single viable CD3+CD4+CD8-CD45RO+ cells for memory CD4+ T cells. After thawing, CD4+ T cells were positively selected. Study observations and caveats: Of 150 to 200 reported CMV TCRbeta sequences, some 70 were found in memory CD4+ repertoires.

The receptor's source is an adult in good health and CMV-seronegative. The specimen sequenced was memory CD4+ T cells from blood. The chain is built from TRBV18 and TRBJ1-1; TRBD1 matches 7 bases. The DNA for the CDR3 is TGTGCCAGCTCACCCCTACAGGGGCGATTGAACACTGAAGCTTTCTTT. Translating gives CASSPLQGRLNTEAFF.